This T cell receptor (beta chain) was obtained from a study of blood T cell repertoires in COVID-19. Assay used: immunoSEQ multiplex PCR; TCRdb lists only in-frame clones, some missing. The sample lists 200,000 to 250,000 clones; over 75% were seen once. After removal of 4 bases from V and 5 bases from J, the junction contained 5 bases not matched to a gene. The CDR3 extends over 15 amino acids. Germline V gene lookup returns CDR1 MNHEY and CDR2 SVGAGI. The specimen was peripheral blood. The rearrangement joins TRBV6-5 to TRBJ1-2; 12 nucleotides match TRBD1. This TCR was sampled from a woman in her forties who had recovered from COVID-19. The CDR3 DNA is TGTGCCAGCAGTTCCCGGGACAGGGGGCCTTATGGCTACACCTTC. Translation gives CASSSRDRGPYGYTF.